This TCR beta chain was sequenced in a study of CD8+CD57+ T cells in acquired aplastic anemia. The wider study: Recorded DNA amounts for sorted CD4+ and CD8+ cells had an average of around 3.4 ug. Approximately 11 million reads, on average, were obtained for CD4+ cells from healthy donors. Regarding the study as a whole: Researchers reported that CD8+ Simpson's diversity was not significantly different in patients versus controls. Roughly 31 CD8+ CDR3 sequences occurred in both the patients and the controls.

CDR1 is SQVTM and CDR2 is ANQGSEA in the germline V gene. This CDR3 contains 16 residues. V lost 0 bases and J lost 2; bases outside the gene matches: 7. Concerning this clonotype: The antigen remains unidentified.

TCR beta VDJ and CDR3 profiles were obtained from a genomic DNA template. TCRdb re-analysed the reads in MiXCR, keeping a single row per CDR3 protein. This sample has 40,000 to 45,000 distinct CDR3 sequences, with about 65% found just once. Sequencing input: sorted CD4+, CD8+, or CD8+CD57+ T cells (not recorded which) from PBMCs. The chain employs TRBV29-1 and TRBJ2-1, with 7 bases fitting TRBD2. The sequence was obtained from a human donor in good health, serving as a control. The CDR3, as DNA: TGCAGCGTTGAAGAGGTCAGCGGGACCACCTACAATGAGCAGTTCTTC. It is translated as CSVEEVSGTTYNEQFF.